These 10 T cell receptor beta chains originate from one sample sequenced in a study of control samples from healthy donors and cancer patients. Using immunoSEQ multiplex PCR, the repertoire was profiled, and TCRdb retains in-frame clones only, with some absent. The repertoire includes 70,000 to 80,000 clones, roughly 89% of them detected once, and over 9% sits in the top ten. Sequencing was carried out using PBMCs. The receptors here all came from a woman in her fifties or sixties with colorectal cancer.

The chain is built from TRBV5-1 and TRBJ1-5, with D unclear. The CDR3 runs to 15 residues. Trimming left V 4 bases short and J 2 bases short, with 13 bases between. Germline V lookup: CDR1 SGHRS, CDR2 YFSETQ. The chain's CDR3 is CASSPEGQRNQPQHF. CDR3 nucleotide sequence: TGCGCCAGCAGCCCGGAAGGGCAGCGCAATCAGCCCCAGCATTTT.

This chain connects TRBV7-9 to TRBJ1-1; D might be TRBD1 (6 bases). The germline V and J ends were trimmed by 5 bases and 1 base, with 11 bases remaining between them. The CDR3 is 14 residues long. From germline, CDR1 is SEHNR and CDR2 FQNEAQ (reference sequence). The CDR3 here is CASSRTTGNTEAFF. In nucleotides, the CDR3 is TGTGCCAGCAGCCGAACGACAGGGAACACTGAAGCTTTCTTT.

This chain links TRBV11-3 with TRBJ2-1, with 7 bases identical to TRBD1. Germline V gene sequence: CDR1 SGHNT, CDR2 YENEEA. V dropped 0 bases and J dropped 3; count of bases not matched to a gene: 2. The CDR3 covers 15 residues. The CDR3: CASSLEWDSYNEQFF. The CDR3 bases are TGTGCCAGCAGCTTAGAATGGGACAGCTACAATGAGCAGTTCTTC.

This clone was observed a handful of times. This sequence joins TRBV7-8 and TRBJ2-2, with D maybe TRBD2 (5 bases). Germline assignment: CDR1 SGHVS and CDR2 FQNEAQ. Trimming stripped 3 bases from V and 7 bases from J, with 9 bases between. CDR3 size: 13 residues. The DNA for the CDR3 is TGTGCCAGCAGCTTTCGTGCGGGCGGGGAGCTGTTTTTT. Translating gives CASSFRAGGELFF.

In DNA, the CDR3 is TGTGCCAGCAGACTAGCGGGGGGCCGTATAGATACGCAGTATTTT. Translation: CASRLAGGRIDTQYF. The chain recombines TRBV13 with TRBJ2-3; 12 bases line up with TRBD2. CDR1 is PRHDT, CDR2 FYEKMQ, per germline (reference sequence). V lost 6 bases, J lost 5 bases, and 6 bases stayed unmatched. The CDR3 is 15 amino acids.

The chain uses TRBV19 and TRBJ1-4, with TRBD1 matching over 8 bases. CDR1 is LNHDA and CDR2 is SQIVND in the germline V gene (reference sequence). V gave up 5 bases and J gave up 5 bases; unmatched junction bases: 10. The CDR3 is 16 amino acids. This chain's CDR3 is CASSRNQTGENEKLFF. CDR3 DNA sequence: TGTGCCAGTAGTCGTAACCAGACAGGGGAGAATGAAAAACTGTTTTTT.

V is TRBV4-3 and J is TRBJ1-2, with TRBD1 matching 8 bases. This CDR3 is 13 amino acids long. Germline V lookup: CDR1 LGHNA, CDR2 YSLEER. V lost 3 bases and J lost 5; bases outside the gene matches: 2. CDR3: CASSQTGVYGYTF. The CDR3 DNA reads as TGCGCCAGCAGCCAGACAGGGGTTTATGGCTACACCTTC.

This chain connects TRBV24-1 to TRBJ2-1, with 7 bases matching TRBD1. The junction had 15 bases not matched to a gene; V was cut back by 6 bases and J by 8 bases. CDR1 is KGHDR, CDR2 SFDVKD, per germline. The CDR3 contains 16 residues. CDR3 sequence (DNA): TGTGCCACCAGTTCCCCCGGGGCAGGGGGTAAGGATGAGCAGTTCTTC. Translated: CATSSPGAGGKDEQFF.

The rearrangement uses TRBV5-8 and TRBJ1-2; D is perhaps TRBD1 (5 bases). Germline-derived CDR1 and CDR2 are SGHTS and YDEGEE. This CDR3 region has 14 residues. Between the trimmed V and J ends, which lost 3 bases and 8 bases, there was a span of 17 bases. CDR3 amino acids: CASSSRGTWRGYTF. DNA of the CDR3: TGTGCCAGCAGCTCGCGAGGGACGTGGCGGGGCTACACCTTC.

DNA for the CDR3: TGCGCCAGCAGCTCGACAGGAACAGATACGCAGTATTTT. Translating gives CASSSTGTDTQYF. The rearrangement uses TRBV5-1 and TRBJ2-3; possibly TRBD1 for D (6 bases). Germline V gene sequence: CDR1 SGHRS, CDR2 YFSETQ. CDR3 length: 13 amino acids. Trimming took off 3 bases at V and 3 bases at J, with 8 bases between the two ends.